Detailed here is one T cell receptor (beta chain). The clone's antigen remains unknown. Base qualities are not recorded, but no much larger clone differs from it by a single base. TCRdb records Illumina HiSeq 1500 as the sequencer. TCRdb applied fastp at Q25 and MiXCR to the public reads, then kept only in-frame beta chains. Rows matching on CDR3 protein sequence are summarized as one entry with the most common DNA and genes. The sample has around 81,000 distinct CDR3 sequences on record, around 37% of them singletons. Approximately 93% of the sample rests with the top ten. Clipping removes 6 bases from V and 8 bases from J, with 10 as the unmatched junction base count. Per the germline V gene, SGHVT is the CDR1 and SQSDAQ is the CDR2. The CDR3, cysteine through phenylalanine, is 14 amino acids long. The DNA shown is the 42-base CDR3, in frame from base 1. The treatment or condition label on this specimen signifies: in vitro stimulation with specific CMV peptide epitopes to enrich CMV-specific T cells.

The record originates from a study of T cell repertoires in cytomegalovirus infection (dated by TCRdb to between 2019 and 2020). Background on the whole study: Alongside well-studied HLA-B-restricted epitopes, the peptide stimulations were aimed at recently identified HLA-C-restricted CMV epitopes, whose presentation resists viral immunomodulation. Because public TCR beta signatures pointed to carriage of CMV infection together with the matching HLA type, the HLA type of each donor mattered for the analysis.

What the work shows at the level of the full study, not this receptor alone: The ex vivo response was dominated by HLA-C-restricted CMV-specific TCR beta clonotypes, and the single most frequent clonotype in two of eight donors was supplied by these HLA-C-restricted clonotypes. Carriers of CMV infection plus the relevant HLA type were discriminated by the cumulative frequency of public TCR beta family members in the study cohort and in an independent 352-donor cohort.

This receptor was taken from a human donor in good health (CMV status not recorded). Some clones in this sample may be carry-over from other donors' samples. The sequences come from CD8+ T cells from cultured PBMCs, collected from culture after CMV antigen stimulation. Rearrangement joined TRBV7-4 to TRBJ1-2; TRBD1 matches 9 bases in the middle. The nucleotides read TGTGCCAGCAGGGACAGGGGTTTCTCGGGGGGCTACACCTTC. This codes for CASRDRGFSGGYTF. Reference TRBV7-4 and TRBJ1-2 genes cover what lies past the CDR3, so the full variable domain is GAGVSQSPRYKVAKRGRDVALRCDSISGHVTLYWYRQTLGQGSEVLTYSQSDAQRDKSGRPSGRFSAERPERSVSTLKIQRTEQGDSAVYLCASRDRGFSGGYTFGSGTRLTVV.